This T cell receptor (beta chain) was obtained from a study of cytomegalovirus exposure and HLA in healthy donors. Points from the study as a whole: A missense variant in DCLRE1C was later tied to TCR beta V- and J-gene trimming.

Researchers ran the PCR with 60 Vbeta and 13 Jbeta primers. Original processing methods: Approximately 9.9 million of about 88 million unique TCR beta chains were shared, per a later count. Clones were read by immunoSEQ multiplex PCR, and TCRdb kept only the in-frame ones, dropping some. The D gene and trimming were derived from the DNA, and the V and J assignments and clone size from that table. The sample records some 150,000 clones, more than 80% being singletons. The CDR3 length is 18 residues. Germline-derived CDR1 and CDR2 are SEHNR and FQNEAQ (reference sequence). V was clipped by 1 base and J by 0 bases; unmatched bases: 8. There are a few counts of this clone. What it binds is not known.

The rearrangement links TRBV7-9 to TRBJ2-2, with 7 positions matching TRBD1. This TCR came from a woman aged 50 to 65 in good health and CMV-seronegative. The sample comprised PBMCs. As DNA, the CDR3 is TGTGCCAGCAGCTTAGGTGGTTTGGGGACAGCGAACACCGGGGAGCTGTTTTTT. Translating it yields CASSLGGLGTANTGELFF.